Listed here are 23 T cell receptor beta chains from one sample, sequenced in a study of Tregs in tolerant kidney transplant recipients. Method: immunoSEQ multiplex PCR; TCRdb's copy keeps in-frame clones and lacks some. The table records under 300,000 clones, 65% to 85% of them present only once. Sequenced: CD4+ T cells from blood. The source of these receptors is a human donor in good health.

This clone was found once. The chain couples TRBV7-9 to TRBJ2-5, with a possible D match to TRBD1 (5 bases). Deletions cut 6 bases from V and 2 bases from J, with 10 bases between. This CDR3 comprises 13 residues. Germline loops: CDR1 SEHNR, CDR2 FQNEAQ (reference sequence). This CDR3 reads CASRPGHQETQYF. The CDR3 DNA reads TGTGCCAGCAGACCTGGACATCAAGAGACCCAGTACTTC.

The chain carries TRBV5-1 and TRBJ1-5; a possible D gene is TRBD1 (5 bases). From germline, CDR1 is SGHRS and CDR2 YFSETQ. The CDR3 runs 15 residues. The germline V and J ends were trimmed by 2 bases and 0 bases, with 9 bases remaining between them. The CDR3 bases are TGCGCCAGCAGCTTTGAGGGGTATAGCAATCAGCCCCAGCATTTT. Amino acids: CASSFEGYSNQPQHF. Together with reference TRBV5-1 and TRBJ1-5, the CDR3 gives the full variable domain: KAGVTQTPRYLIKTRGQQVTLSCSPISGHRSVSWYQQTPGQGLQFLFEYFSETQRNKGNFPGRFSGRQFSNSRSEMNVSTLELGDSALYLCASSFEGYSNQPQHFGDGTRLSIL.

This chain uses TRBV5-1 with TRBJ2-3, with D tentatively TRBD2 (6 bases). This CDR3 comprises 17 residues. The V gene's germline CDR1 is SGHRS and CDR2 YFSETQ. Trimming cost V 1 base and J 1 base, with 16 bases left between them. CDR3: CASSLTGSAGGTDTQYF. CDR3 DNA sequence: TGCGCCAGCAGCTTGACCGGGAGCGCTGGGGGCACAGATACGCAGTATTTT.

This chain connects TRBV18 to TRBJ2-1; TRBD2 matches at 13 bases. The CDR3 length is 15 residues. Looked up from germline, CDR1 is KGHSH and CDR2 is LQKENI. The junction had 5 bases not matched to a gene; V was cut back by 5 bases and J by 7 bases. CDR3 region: CASSSPTSGGNEQFF. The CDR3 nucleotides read TGTGCCAGCTCAAGCCCGACTAGCGGGGGGAATGAGCAGTTCTTC.

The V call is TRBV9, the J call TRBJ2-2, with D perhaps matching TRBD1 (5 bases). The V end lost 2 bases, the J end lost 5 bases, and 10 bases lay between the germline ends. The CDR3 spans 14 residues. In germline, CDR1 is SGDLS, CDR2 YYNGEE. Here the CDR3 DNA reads TGTGCCAGCAGCGTGGGGCAGCTGACCGGGGAGCTGTTTTTT. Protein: CASSVGQLTGELFF.

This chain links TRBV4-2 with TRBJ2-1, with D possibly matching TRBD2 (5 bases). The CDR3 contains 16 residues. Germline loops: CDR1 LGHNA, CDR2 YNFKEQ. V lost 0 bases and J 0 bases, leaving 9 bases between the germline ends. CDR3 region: CASSQDTDSSYNEQFF. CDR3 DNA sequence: TGTGCCAGCAGCCAAGATACGGACTCCTCCTACAATGAGCAGTTCTTC.

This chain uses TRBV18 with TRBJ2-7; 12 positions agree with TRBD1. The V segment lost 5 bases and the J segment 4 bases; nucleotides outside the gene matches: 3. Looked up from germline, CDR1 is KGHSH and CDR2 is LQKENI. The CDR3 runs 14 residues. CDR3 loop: CASSGDRGRYEQYF. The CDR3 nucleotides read TGTGCCAGCTCAGGGGACAGGGGGCGGTACGAGCAGTACTTC.

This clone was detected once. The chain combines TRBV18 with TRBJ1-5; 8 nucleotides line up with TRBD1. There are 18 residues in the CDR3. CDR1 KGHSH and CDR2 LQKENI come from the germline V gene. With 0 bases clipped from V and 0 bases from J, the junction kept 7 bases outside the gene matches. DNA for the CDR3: TGTGCCAGCTCACCACCGGGGACAGGTCGTAATAGCAATCAGCCCCAGCATTTT. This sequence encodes CASSPPGTGRNSNQPQHF.

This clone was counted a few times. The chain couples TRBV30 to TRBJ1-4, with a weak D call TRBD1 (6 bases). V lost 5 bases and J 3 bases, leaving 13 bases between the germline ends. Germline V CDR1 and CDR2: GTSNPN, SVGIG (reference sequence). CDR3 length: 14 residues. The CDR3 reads CAWGEGGSNEKLFF. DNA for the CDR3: TGTGCCTGGGGGGAAGGGGGGTCTAATGAAAAACTGTTTTTT.

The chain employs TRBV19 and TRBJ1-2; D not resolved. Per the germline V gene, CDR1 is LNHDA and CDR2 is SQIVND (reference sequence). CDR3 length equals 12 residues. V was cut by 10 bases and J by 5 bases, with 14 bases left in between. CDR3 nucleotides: TGTGCCACTGTCGGATGGGGATATGGCTACACCTTC. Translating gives CATVGWGYGYTF.

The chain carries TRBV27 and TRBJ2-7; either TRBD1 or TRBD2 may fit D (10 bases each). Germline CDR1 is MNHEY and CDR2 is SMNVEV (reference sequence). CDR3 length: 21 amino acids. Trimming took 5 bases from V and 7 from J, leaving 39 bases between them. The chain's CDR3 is CASSPIGQGVHTTPSGGEQYF. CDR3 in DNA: TGTGCCAGCAGTCCGATCGGACAGGGGGTACATACAACCCCTAGCGGGGGAGAGCAGTACTTC.

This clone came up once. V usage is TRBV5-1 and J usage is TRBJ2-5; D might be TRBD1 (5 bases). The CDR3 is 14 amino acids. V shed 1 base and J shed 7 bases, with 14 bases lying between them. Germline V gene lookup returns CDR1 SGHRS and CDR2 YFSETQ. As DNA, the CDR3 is TGCGCCAGCAGCTTGAGGACAAACGGCGGGACCCAGTACTTC. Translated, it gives CASSLRTNGGTQYF.

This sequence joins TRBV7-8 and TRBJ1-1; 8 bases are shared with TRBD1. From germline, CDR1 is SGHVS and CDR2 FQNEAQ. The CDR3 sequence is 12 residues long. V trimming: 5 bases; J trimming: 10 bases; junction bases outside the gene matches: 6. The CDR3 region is CASSTDRGVAFF. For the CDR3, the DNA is TGTGCCAGCAGCACAGACAGGGGAGTAGCTTTCTTT.

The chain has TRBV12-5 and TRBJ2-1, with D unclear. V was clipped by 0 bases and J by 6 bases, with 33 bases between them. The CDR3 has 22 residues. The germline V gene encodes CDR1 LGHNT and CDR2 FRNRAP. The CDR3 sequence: CASGLVFSQFPPNIVDLNEQFF. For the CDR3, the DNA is TGTGCTAGTGGTTTGGTATTTTCCCAATTTCCCCCGAATATCGTGGATCTCAATGAGCAGTTCTTC.

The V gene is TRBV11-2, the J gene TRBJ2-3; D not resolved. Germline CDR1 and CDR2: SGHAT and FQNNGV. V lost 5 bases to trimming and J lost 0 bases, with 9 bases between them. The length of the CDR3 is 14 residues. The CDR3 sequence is CASSPLRSTDTQYF. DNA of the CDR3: TGTGCCAGCAGCCCCTTAAGGAGCACAGATACGCAGTATTTT. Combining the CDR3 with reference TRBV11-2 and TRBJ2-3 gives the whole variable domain EAGVAQSPRYKIIEKRQSVAFWCNPISGHATLYWYQQILGQGPKLLIQFQNNGVVDDSQLPKDRFSAERLKGVDSTLKIQPAKLEDSAVYLCASSPLRSTDTQYFGPGTRLTVL.

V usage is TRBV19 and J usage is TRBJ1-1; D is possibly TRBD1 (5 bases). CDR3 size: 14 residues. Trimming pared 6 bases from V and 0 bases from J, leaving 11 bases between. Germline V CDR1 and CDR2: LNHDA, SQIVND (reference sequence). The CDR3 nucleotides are TGTGCCAGTAGCCATGGACAATTGAACACTGAAGCTTTCTTT. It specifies CASSHGQLNTEAFF.

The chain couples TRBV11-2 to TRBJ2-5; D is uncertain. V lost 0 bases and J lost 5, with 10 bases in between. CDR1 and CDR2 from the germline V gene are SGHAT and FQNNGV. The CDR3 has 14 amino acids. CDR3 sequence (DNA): TGTGCCAGCAGCTTAGATTGGCTAGATGAGACCCAGTACTTC. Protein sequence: CASSLDWLDETQYF.

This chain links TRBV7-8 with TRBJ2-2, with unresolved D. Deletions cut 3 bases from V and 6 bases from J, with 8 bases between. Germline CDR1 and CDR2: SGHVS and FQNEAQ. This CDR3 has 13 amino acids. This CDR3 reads CASSFLLSGELFF. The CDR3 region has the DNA TGTGCCAGCAGCTTCCTTCTATCCGGGGAGCTGTTTTTT.

For the CDR3, the DNA is TGTGCCAGCAGCCCATGGGGAAACACCATATATTTT. Residues: CASSPWGNTIYF. This chain joins TRBV11-2 and TRBJ1-3; D gene uncertain. The CDR3 totals 12 residues. The ends were cut back, 5 bases at V and 4 bases at J, with 6 bases in the middle. Germline V gene data show CDR1 as SGHAT and CDR2 as FQNNGV.

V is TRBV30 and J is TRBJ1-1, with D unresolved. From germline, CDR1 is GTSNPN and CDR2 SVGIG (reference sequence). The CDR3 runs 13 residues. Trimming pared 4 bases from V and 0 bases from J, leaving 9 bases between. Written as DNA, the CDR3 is TGTGCCTGGAACAAGAACATGAACACTGAAGCTTTCTTT. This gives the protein CAWNKNMNTEAFF.

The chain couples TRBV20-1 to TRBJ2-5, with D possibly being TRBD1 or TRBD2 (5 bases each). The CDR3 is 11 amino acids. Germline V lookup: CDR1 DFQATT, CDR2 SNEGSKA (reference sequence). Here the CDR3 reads CRGLAGETQYF. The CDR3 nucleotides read TGCAGGGGGCTAGCTGGAGAGACCCAGTACTTC.

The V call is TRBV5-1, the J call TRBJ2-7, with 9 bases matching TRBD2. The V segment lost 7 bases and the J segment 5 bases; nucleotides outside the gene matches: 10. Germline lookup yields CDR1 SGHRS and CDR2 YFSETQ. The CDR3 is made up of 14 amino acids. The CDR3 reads CASSHPASGDEQYF. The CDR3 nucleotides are TGCGCCAGCTCCCACCCGGCTAGCGGGGACGAGCAGTACTTC. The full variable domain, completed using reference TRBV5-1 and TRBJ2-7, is KAGVTQTPRYLIKTRGQQVTLSCSPISGHRSVSWYQQTPGQGLQFLFEYFSETQRNKGNFPGRFSGRQFSNSRSEMNVSTLELGDSALYLCASSHPASGDEQYFGPGTRLTVT.

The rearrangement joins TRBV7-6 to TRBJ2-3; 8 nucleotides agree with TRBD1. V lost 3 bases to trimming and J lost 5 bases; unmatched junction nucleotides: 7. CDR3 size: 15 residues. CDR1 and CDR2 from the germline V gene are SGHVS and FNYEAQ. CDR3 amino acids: CASSLGQGAIDTQYF. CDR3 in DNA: TGTGCCAGCAGCTTGGGCCAGGGGGCGATAGATACGCAGTATTTT.